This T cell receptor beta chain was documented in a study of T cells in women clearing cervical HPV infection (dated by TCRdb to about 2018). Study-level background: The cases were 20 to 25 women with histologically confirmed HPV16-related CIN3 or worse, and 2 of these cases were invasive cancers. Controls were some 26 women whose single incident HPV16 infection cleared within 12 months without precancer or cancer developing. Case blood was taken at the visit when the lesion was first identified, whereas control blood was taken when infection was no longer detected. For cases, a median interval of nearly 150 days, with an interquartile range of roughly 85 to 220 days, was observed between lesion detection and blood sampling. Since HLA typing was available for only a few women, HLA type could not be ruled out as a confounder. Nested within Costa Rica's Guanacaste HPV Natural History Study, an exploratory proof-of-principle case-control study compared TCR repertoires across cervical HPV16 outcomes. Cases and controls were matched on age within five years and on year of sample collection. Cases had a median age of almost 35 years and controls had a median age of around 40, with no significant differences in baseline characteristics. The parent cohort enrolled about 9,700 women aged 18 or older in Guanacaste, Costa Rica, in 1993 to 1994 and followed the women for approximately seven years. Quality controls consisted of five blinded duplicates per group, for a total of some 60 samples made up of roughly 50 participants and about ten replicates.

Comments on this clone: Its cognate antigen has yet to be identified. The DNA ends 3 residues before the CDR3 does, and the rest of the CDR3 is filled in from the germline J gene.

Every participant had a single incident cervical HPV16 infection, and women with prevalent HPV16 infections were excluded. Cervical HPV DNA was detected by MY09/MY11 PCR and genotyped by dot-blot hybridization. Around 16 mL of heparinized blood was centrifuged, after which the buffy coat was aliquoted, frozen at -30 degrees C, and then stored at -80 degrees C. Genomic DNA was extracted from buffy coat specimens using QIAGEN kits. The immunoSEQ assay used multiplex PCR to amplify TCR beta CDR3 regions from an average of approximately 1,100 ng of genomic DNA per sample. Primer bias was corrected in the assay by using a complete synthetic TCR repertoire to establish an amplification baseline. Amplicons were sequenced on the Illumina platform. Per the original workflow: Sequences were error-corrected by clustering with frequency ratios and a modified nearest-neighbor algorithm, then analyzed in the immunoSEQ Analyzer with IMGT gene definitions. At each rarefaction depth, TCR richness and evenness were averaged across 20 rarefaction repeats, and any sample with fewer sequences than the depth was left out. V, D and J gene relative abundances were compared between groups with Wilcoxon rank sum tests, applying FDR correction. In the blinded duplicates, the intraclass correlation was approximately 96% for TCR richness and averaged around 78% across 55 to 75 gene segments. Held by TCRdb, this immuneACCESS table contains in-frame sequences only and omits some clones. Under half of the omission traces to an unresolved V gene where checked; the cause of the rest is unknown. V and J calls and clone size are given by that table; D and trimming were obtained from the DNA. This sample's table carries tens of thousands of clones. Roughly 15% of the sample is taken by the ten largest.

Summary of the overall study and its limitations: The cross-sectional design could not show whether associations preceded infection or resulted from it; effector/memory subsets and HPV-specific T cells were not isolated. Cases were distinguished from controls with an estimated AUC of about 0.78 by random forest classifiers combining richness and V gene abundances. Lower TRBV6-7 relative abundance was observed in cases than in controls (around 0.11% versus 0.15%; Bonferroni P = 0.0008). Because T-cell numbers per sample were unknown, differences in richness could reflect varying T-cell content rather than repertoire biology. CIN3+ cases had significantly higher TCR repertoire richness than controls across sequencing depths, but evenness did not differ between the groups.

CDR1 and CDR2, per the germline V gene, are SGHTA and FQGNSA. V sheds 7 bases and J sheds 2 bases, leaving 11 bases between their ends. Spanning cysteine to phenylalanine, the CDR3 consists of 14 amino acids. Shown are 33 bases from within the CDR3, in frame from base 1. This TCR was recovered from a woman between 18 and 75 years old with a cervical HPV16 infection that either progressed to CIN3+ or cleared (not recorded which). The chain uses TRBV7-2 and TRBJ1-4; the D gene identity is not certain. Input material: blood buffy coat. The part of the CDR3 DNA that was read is TGTGCCAGCACAGACCGAGGGACTAATGAAAAA. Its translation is CASTDRGTNEK. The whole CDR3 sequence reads CASTDRGTNEKLFF.